This TCR beta chain was sequenced for a study of blood T cells in healthy people across ages (dated by TCRdb to about 2015). Concerning the study at large: In model experiments, template switching captured roughly one uniquely barcoded TCR beta cDNA molecule for every two T cells. To track age-related changes in TCR beta repertoire diversity, the study relied on deep sequencing normalized with unique cDNA molecular identifiers. Four age groups were formed from the donors: young (average approximately 15 years), middle-aged (around 37), aged (more than 55) and long-lived (more than 75). For two donors (one aged 18 to 29 and one aged 80 or older), the study analyzed two additional independent replicas of 1 million unique cDNA reads from the same blood draw. Broader findings and caveats from the paper: A strong correlation was found between observed TCR beta diversity and the percentage of naive T cells measured by flow cytometry. As age increased, observed TCR beta diversity per million T cells dropped in a roughly linear way, and a significant reduction was already evident by age 40. Estimates of total diversity from one million sequenced T cells were regarded as lower bounds and underestimates. Because the CMV infection status of the donors was unknown, age-related changes in expanded clonotypes may potentially have been confounded. Compared with the aged group, more naive CD4+ T cells, fewer expanded clones and increased TCR diversity were shown by the long-lived group, suggesting age selection. Because profiling used bulk unsorted PBMCs, naive and antigen-experienced compartments could not be compared conclusively.

Donors were a few dozen systemically healthy Caucasian individuals from Russia aged roughly 6 to 90 years. Around 9.8 milliliters of peripheral blood were collected from each donor into EDTA-treated Vacutainer tubes. Ficoll-Paque density-gradient centrifugation was used to isolate PBMCs, with at least 7 million obtained per sample. Total RNA, at least 6 micrograms per sample, was extracted from PBMCs with Trizol reagent. For every donor, flow cytometry on a PBMC aliquot measured the percentage of naive CD45RAhigh/CD27high T cells. Receptor amplification or capture employed 5' RACE. Instrument used: Illumina HiSeq 2500. A second roughly 7 to 11 cycle PCR used a sample-barcoded 5' primer and a J-beta primer mix. Each TCR beta cDNA molecule received a unique molecular identifier from a template-switch 5' adaptor carrying 12 random nucleotides. Each sample yielded at least 3 million CDR3-containing paired-end reads. All of the RNA was converted into first-strand cDNA using the Mint cDNA synthesis kit, with a TRBC-specific oligonucleotide serving as the primer. After uracil-DNA glycosylase treatment, a first 18-cycle PCR used universal primers M1SS and BC2_uni_R on all cDNA. As for how the authors treated the data: For normalization, 1 million high-quality reads, each with a distinct molecular identifier, were randomly selected from each sample. Instead of being binned into consensus sequences, reads that shared molecular identifiers were thrown out. MiTCR, set to a Q25 quality threshold and the strictest error-elimination algorithm, was used for CDR3 identification, clonotype clustering and error correction. A nonparametric unseen species model using Euler transformation provided a lower-bound estimate of total TCR beta diversity. TCRdb handled the public reads itself, with Q25 trimming in fastp and clone calling in MiXCR, and kept productive beta chains. A single entry per CDR3 protein holds the most common genes and DNA from its merged rows. The V and J calls shown here were made by TCRdb, not taken from the authors' results. This sample has hundreds of thousands of distinct CDR3 sequences in its table, and 20% to 25% of those were observed once. In total, the top ten clones hold more than 7.5% of the sample.

Concerning this clonotype itself: No cognate antigen has been identified for it. The input lacks base qualities; no much larger clone sits a single base away.

This sample was shared with a second study, whose subject was T cells of mothers and their children. Looking at the second paper: Nine systemically healthy Caucasian individuals, comprising three mothers and their six children, were included as donors. cDNA synthesis consumed the entire amount of extracted RNA, loaded at roughly 1.5 ug RNA in each 15 ul reaction. Sample barcodes and 2-4 random nucleotides were added via the M1S primer in the second PCR. Over 10 million TCR beta CDR3 reads came from each mother, compared with approximately 3 million reads from each child. Thymic selection similarly shapes TCR recombination output in related and unrelated pairs, with minor effect from inherited differences. Normalized repertoire overlap was always found to be slightly, but never significantly, higher in related mother-child pairs than in unrelated mother-child pairs. Persistent microchimeric T cell clones were not detected, at a sensitivity of roughly 100 clones per million clonotypes. To look for features that set related mother-child pairs apart from unrelated individuals, the researchers ran deep NGS to compare the TCR beta repertoires of mothers and children. The mean age was approximately 41 +/- 4 years for the mothers and about 10 +/- 4 years for the children. After adapters were ligated using NEBNext reagents, the libraries underwent 100+100 nt paired-end sequencing on an Illumina HiSeq 2000. Mother and child libraries were prepared a month apart and sequenced in separate runs to prevent cross-contamination. For each donor, somewhere between 500,000 and 2,000,000 distinct TCR beta clonotypes were identified. Naive TCR beta clonotypes were estimated from low-frequency clonotypes matched to each donor's FACS-determined naive share, without sorting.

The sequenced sample consisted of blood. The source is a boy younger than 18 in good health.

The CDR3 protein: CSVLPGGETQYF. The nucleotide sequence reads TGCAGCGTACTTCCCGGGGGGGAGACCCAGTACTTC. Recombination linked TRBV29-1 to TRBJ2-5, with 7 junctional bases fitting TRBD2. The germline V gene specifies SQVTM as CDR1 and ANQGSEA as CDR2. From V the trimming removes 6 bases and from J it removes 5 bases, while the gene matches leave 6 bases of the junction unaccounted for. The CDR3 holds 12 amino acids from the cysteine to the phenylalanine. The retained sequence is limited to the CDR3, 36 bases, with the frame set at the first base.